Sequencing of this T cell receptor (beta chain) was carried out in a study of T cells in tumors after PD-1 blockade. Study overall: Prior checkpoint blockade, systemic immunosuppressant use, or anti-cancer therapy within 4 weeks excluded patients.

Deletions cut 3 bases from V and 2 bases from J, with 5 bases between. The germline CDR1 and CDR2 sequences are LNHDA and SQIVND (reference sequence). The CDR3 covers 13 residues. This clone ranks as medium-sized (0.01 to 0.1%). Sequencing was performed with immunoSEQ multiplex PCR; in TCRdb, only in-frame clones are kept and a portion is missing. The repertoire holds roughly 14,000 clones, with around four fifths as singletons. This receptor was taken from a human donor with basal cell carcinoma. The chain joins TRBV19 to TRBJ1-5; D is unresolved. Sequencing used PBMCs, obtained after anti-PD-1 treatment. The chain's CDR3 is CASSISGNQPQHF. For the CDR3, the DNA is TGTGCCAGTAGTATTTCGGGCAATCAGCCCCAGCATTTT.